This note documents a single TCR beta chain sequence. This sample was included in a study of cytomegalovirus exposure and HLA in healthy donors. The PCR made use of 60 Vbeta and 13 Jbeta primers. Some clones are missing from TCRdb's copy, which holds only in-frame ones; the method was immunoSEQ multiplex PCR. There are approximately 120,000 clones in the sample; around 80% occur only once, and about 1% lies in the top ten. The TCR originated in a woman aged 30 to 39 in good health and CMV-seronegative. Source material: PBMCs.

CDR3 sequence reads: CASSQLGQRNTEAFF. Written as DNA, the CDR3 is TGTGCCAGCAGCCAACTGGGACAGAGGAACACTGAAGCTTTCTTT. This chain uses TRBV4-2 with TRBJ1-1; 7 bases line up with TRBD1. There are 15 residues in the CDR3. CDR1 is LGHNA and CDR2 is YNFKEQ in the germline V gene. With 2 bases clipped from V and 1 base from J, the junction kept 4 bases outside the gene matches.